This TCR beta chain was recorded in a study of glioma-infiltrating T cells. General observations from the study: Tissue and blood shared very few CDR3 sequences. Non-neoplastic patients had below-expected tissue-blood divergence, while all gliomas exceeded expectation.

Comments on this clonotype: Its antigen is not identified.

The CDR3 sequence is 14 residues long. The germline V gene encodes CDR1 DFQATT and CDR2 SNEGSKA (reference sequence). The J segment lost 6 bases and the V segment lost 2 bases, leaving 4 bases of the junction unmatched. Amplification of TCR alpha and beta CDR3 regions from RNA used iRepertoire nested multiplex PCR. TCRdb re-called the multiplex PCR reads with MiXCR, one entry per CDR3 protein. The sample shows some 120,000 distinct CDR3 sequences, around 23% of them seen only once. The TCR comes from a human donor with low-grade glioma or glioblastoma, undergoing nonglioma brain surgery, or in good health (not recorded which). The sample taken for sequencing was glioma tissue, nonneoplastic brain tissue, or PBMCs (not recorded which). The V and J genes are TRBV20-1 and TRBJ1-1; 12 bases line up with TRBD1. CDR3 residues: CSARPGQGAPEAFF. The CDR3 nucleotides read TGCAGTGCTAGACCGGGACAGGGGGCTCCTGAAGCTTTCTTT.